This T cell receptor beta chain was sequenced in a study of shared clonotypes between healthy human individuals. Study as a whole: Participating donors consisted of two women and a few men aged 18 to 49.

V lost 5 bases and J 9 bases, leaving 17 bases between the germline ends. The CDR3 loop spans 13 amino acids. The germline CDR1 and CDR2 sequences are GTSNPN and SVGIG (reference sequence). It was on ten immunoSEQ deep assay plates that unsorted PBMC DNA was sequenced. Data came from immunoSEQ multiplex PCR; TCRdb stores just in-frame clones and leaves some out. The repertoire holds hundreds of thousands of clones, with roughly three quarters as singletons. In regard to this clone: This sequence is one base from a far larger clone and is likely a read error.

Material for sequencing was PBMCs. The sequence was collected from a woman in her thirties or forties in good health. Some clones in this sample may be carry-over from other donors' samples. The chain recombines TRBV30 with TRBJ2-1; no firm D call. CDR3 sequence (DNA): TGTGCCTGGTCCGCCGGTCCGCCCAGTGAGCAGTTCTTC. Translating it yields CAWSAGPPSEQFF.